This section outlines one TCR beta chain sequence together with its context. The data stem from a study of blood T cell repertoires in COVID-19. The overall study: Nucleic acid was either cDNA or gDNA, and it came from T cells, B-cell-depleted T cells, or PBMCs.

Germline loops: CDR1 SEHNR, CDR2 FQNEAQ (reference sequence). The length of the CDR3 is 14 residues. Trimming took off 0 bases at V and 8 bases at J, with 13 bases between the two ends. As handled by the study authors: For nucleated cells, counts were estimated from reference gene primer amplification. The repertoire was sequenced with immunoSEQ multiplex PCR; TCRdb's copy has only in-frame clones and lacks some. The D gene and trimming were derived from the DNA, and the V and J assignments and clone size from that table. Here the sample spans roughly 60,000 clones, 75% to 90% being singletons. Material for sequencing was peripheral blood. The TCR sequence derives from a young man with COVID-19, enrolled during active disease. This sequence joins TRBV7-9 and TRBJ1-1, with D unclear. The CDR3 loop is CASSLAWRQVEAFF. Written as DNA, the CDR3 is TGTGCCAGCAGCTTAGCGTGGAGGCAGGTAGAAGCTTTCTTT.